This T cell receptor (beta chain) was retrieved from a study of T cells in Graves' hyperthyroidism and ophthalmopathy. Whole-study context: Blood from the periphery was taken at initial diagnosis, before any treatment.

From germline, CDR1 is SEHNR and CDR2 FQNEAQ (reference sequence). There are 15 residues in the CDR3. J was trimmed by 9 bases and V by 4 bases; bases with no gene match: 8. The authors deemed Graves' hyperthyroidism stable absent ophthalmopathy progression within 18 months. This clonotype was seen a few times. Its antigen is unknown. Study-wide results and caveats: In simple terms, a model built on 13 V-J features told ophthalmopathy apart from stable hyperthyroidism.

It was RNA transcripts that yielded the amplified TCR beta CDR3 regions. When the TCR CDR3 underwent first-round RT-PCR, the HTBI primer set was used. TCRdb processed the multiplex PCR reads anew with MiXCR; each CDR3 protein has one entry. The repertoire holds 700,000 or so distinct CDR3 sequences, less than 20% seen once, with under 8.5% in the top ten. The chain combines TRBV7-9 with TRBJ2-1; 11 nucleotides match TRBD2. The sequence was collected from a man younger than 30 with Graves' hyperthyroidism. Sequencing input: blood. CDR3 in DNA: TGTGCCAGCAGCTGGGGAGGACTAGCGGGCGGTGAGCAGTTCTTC. This codes for CASSWGGLAGGEQFF.